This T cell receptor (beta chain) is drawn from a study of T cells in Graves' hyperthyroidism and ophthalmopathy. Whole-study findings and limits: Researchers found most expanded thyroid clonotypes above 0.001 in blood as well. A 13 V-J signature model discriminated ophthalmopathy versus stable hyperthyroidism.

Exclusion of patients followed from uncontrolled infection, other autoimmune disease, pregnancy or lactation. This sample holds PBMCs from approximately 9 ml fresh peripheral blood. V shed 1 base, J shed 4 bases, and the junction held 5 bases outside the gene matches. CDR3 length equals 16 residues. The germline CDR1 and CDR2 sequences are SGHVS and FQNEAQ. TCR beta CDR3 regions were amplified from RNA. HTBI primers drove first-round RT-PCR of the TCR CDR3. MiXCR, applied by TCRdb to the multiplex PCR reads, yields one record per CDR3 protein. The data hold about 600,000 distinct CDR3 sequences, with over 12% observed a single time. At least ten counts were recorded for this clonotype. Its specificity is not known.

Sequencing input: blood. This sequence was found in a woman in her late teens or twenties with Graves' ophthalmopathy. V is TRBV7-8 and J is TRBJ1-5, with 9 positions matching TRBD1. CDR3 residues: CASSLGAGTGNQPQHF. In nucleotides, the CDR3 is TGTGCCAGCAGCTTAGGTGCCGGGACAGGGAATCAGCCCCAGCATTTT.